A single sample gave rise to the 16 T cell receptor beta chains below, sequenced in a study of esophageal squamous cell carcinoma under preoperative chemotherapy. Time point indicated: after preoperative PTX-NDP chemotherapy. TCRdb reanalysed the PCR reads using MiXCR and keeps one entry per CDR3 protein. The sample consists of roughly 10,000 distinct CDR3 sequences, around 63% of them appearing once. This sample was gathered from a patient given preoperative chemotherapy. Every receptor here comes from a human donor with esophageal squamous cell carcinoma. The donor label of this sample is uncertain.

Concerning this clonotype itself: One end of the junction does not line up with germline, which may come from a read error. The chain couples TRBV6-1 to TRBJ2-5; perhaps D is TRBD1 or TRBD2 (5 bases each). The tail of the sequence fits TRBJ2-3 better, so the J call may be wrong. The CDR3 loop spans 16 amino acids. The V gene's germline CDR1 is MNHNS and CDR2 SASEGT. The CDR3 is CASREFWGRDTETQYF. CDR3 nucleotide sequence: TGTGCCAGCAGGGAATTTTGGGGACGCGACACAGAGACGCAGTATTTT.

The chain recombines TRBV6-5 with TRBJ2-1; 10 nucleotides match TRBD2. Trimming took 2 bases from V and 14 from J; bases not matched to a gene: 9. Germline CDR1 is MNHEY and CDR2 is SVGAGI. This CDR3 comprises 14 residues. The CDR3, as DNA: TGTGCCAGCAGTTACGTGGGCAGCGGGAGGGAAAAGTTCTTC. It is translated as CASSYVGSGREKFF.

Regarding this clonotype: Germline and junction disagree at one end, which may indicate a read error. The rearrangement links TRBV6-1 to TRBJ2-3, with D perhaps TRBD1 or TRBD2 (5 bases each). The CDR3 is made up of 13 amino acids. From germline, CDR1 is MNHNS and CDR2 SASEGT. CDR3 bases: TGTGCCAGGGGGGTGTGGGAGAAGGATACTCAGTATTTC. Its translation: CARGVWEKDTQYF.

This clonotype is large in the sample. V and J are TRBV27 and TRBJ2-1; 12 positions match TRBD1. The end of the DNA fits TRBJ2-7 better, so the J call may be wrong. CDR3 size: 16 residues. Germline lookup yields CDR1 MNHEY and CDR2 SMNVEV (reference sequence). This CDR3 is CASSLTLGTGGVEQYF. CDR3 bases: TGTGCCAGCAGTTTAACCCTAGGGACAGGGGGCGTCGAGCAGTACTTC.

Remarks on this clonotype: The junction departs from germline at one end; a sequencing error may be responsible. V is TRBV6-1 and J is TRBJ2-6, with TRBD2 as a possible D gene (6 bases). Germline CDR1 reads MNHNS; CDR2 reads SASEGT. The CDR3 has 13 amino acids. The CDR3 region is CARGPAGTGEQFF. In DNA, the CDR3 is TGTGCCAGGGGCCCCGCGGGGACCGGTGAGCAGTTTTTT.

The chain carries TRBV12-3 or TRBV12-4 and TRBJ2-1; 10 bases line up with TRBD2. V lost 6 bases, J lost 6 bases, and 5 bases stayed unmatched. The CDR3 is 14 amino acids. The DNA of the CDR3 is TGTGCCAGCAGACTAGCGGGGAGATTCAATGAGCAGTTCTTC. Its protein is CASRLAGRFNEQFF.

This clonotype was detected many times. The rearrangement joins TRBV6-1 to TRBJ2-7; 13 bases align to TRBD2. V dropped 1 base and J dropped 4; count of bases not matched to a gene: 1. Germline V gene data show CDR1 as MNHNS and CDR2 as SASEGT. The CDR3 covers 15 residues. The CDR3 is CASSEGTSGSYEQYF. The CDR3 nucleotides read TGTGCCAGCAGTGAAGGGACTAGCGGGAGTTACGAGCAGTACTTC.

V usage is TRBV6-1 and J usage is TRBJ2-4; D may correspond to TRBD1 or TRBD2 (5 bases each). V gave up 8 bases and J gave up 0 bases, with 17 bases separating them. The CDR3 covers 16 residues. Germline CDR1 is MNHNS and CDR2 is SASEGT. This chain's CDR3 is CASGAGTDLAKNIQYF. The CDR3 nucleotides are TGTGCCAGCGGGGCAGGGACCGATTTAGCCAAAAACATTCAGTACTTC.

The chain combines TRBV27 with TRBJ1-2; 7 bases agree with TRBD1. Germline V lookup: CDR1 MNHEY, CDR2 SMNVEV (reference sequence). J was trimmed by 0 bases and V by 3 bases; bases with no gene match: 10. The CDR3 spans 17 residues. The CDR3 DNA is TGTGCCAGCAGTTTTAACAAGGGGGCGAGGACTAACTATGGCTACACCTTC. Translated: CASSFNKGARTNYGYTF.

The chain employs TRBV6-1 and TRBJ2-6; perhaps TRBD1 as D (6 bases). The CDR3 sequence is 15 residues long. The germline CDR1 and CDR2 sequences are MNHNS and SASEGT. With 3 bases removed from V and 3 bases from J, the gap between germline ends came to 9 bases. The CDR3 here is CASSDYRVGANVLTF. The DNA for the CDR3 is TGTGCCAGCAGTGACTACAGGGTTGGGGCCAACGTCCTGACTTTC.

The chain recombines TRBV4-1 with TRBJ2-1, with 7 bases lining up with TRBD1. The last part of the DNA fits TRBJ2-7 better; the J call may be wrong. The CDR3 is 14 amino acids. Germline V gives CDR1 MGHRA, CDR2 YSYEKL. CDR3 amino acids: CASSGRDSDYEQYF. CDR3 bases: TGCGCCAGCAGCGGCCGGGACAGCGACTACGAGCAGTACTTC.

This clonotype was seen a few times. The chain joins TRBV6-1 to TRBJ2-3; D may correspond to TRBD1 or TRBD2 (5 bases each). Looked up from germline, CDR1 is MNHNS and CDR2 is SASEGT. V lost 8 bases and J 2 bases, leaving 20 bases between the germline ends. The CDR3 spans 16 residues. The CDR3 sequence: CASGEFGGSDTDTQYF. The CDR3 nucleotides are TGTGCCAGCGGGGAGTTTGGGGGAAGCGACACAGATACGCAGTATTTT.

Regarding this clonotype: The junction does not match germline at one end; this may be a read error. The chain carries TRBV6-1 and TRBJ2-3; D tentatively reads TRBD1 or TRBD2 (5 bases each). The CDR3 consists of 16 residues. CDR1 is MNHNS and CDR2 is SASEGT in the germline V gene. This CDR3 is CASRGFGGSYKDTQYF. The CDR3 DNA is TGTGCCAGCAGGGGATTTGGGGGAAGCTACAAAGATACCCAGTATTTC.

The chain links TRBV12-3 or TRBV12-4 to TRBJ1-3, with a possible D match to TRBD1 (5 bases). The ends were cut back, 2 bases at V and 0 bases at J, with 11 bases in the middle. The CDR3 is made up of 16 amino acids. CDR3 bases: TGTGCCAGCAGTTTACAGGGCACACTCTCTGGAAACACCATATATTTT. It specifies CASSLQGTLSGNTIYF.

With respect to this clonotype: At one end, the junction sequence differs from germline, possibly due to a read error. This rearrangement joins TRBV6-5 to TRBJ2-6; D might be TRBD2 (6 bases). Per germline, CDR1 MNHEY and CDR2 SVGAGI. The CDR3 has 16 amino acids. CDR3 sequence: CASSYSRGGGANVQSF. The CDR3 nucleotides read TGTGCCAGCAGTTACTCGAGGGGTGGCGGGGCCAACGTCCAGTCTTTC.

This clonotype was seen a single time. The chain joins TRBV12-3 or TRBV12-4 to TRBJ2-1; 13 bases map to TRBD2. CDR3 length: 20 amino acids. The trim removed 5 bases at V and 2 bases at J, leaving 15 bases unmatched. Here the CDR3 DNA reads TGTGCCAGCAGTCCGCCACCGGGACTAGCGGGAATCTTCACCTACAATGAGCAGTTCTTC. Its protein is CASSPPPGLAGIFTYNEQFF.